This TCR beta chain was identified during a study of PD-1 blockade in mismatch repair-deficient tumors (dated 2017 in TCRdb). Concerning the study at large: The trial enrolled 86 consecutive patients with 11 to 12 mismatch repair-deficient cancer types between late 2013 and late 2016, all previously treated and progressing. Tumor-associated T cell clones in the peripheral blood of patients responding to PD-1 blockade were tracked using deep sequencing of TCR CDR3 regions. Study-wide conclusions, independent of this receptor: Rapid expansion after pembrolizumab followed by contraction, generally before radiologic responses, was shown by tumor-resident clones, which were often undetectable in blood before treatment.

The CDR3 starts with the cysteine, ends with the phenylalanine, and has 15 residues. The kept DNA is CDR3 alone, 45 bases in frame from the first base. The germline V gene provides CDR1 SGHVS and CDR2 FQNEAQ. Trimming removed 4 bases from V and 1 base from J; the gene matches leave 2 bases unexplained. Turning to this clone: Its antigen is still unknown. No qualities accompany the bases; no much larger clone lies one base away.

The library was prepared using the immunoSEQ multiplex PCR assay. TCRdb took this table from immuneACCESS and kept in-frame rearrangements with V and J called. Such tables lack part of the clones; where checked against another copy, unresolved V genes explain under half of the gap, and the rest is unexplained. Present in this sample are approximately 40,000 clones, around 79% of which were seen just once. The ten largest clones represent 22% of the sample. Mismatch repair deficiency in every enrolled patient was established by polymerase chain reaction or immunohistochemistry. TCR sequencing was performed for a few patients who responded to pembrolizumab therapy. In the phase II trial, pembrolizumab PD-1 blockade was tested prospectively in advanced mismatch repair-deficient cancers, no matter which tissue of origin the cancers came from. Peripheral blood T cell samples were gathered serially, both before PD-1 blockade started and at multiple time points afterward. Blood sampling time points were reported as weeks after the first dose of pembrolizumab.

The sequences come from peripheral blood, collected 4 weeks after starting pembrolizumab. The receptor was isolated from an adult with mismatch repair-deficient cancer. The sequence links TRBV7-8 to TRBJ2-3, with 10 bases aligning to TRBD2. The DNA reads TGTGCCAGCAGCTCCGGGACTAGCGGCACAGATACGCAGTATTTT. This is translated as CASSSGTSGTDTQYF. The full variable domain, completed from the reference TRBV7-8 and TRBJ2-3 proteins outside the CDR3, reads GAGVSQSPRYKVAKRGQDVALRCDPISGHVSLFWYQQALGQGPEFLTYFQNEAQLDKSGLPSDRFFAERPEGSVSTLKIQRTQQEDSAVYLCASSSGTSGTDTQYFGPGTRLTVL.